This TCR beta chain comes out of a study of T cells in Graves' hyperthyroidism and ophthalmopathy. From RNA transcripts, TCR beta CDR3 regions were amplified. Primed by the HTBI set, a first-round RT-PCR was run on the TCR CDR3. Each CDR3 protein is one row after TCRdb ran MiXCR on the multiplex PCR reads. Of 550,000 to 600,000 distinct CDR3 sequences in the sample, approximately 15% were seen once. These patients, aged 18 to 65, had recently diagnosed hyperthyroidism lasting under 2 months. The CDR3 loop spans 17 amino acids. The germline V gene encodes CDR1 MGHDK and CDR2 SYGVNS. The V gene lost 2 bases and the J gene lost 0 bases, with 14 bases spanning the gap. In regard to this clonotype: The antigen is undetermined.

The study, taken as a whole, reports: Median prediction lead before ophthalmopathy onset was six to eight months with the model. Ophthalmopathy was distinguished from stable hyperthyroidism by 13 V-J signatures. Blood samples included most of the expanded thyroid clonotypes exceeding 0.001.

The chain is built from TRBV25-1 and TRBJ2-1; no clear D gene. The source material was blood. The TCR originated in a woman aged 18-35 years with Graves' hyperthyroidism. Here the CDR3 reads CASSELWSPSSYNEQFF. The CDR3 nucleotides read TGTGCCAGCAGTGAACTTTGGAGTCCAAGCTCCTACAATGAGCAGTTCTTC.